The 27 T cell receptor beta chains given below trace back to one sample, sequenced in a study of T cells in Graves' hyperthyroidism and ophthalmopathy. RNA transcripts provided the source from which TCR beta CDR3 regions were amplified. First-round RT-PCR with HTBI primers amplified the TCR CDR3 region. TCRdb re-analysed the multiplex PCR reads in MiXCR, keeping a single row per CDR3 protein. The sample includes 150,000 to 200,000 distinct CDR3 sequences, over 15% of them seen just once. The sample consisted of blood. The receptors here all came from a woman in her forties or fifties with Graves' hyperthyroidism.

This clonotype was seen ten or more times. This chain joins TRBV9 and TRBJ1-1; 8 positions match TRBD1. V gave up 1 base and J gave up 5 bases; unmatched junction bases: 10. Germline CDR1 is SGDLS and CDR2 is YYNGEE. The CDR3 has 16 amino acids. CDR3 sequence: CASSVSSGQVRTEAFF. CDR3 coding DNA: TGTGCCAGCAGCGTAAGTTCGGGACAGGTACGAACTGAAGCTTTCTTT.

The sample holds many counts of this clonotype. One end of the junction is discordant with germline, which a read error may explain. The genes are TRBV14 and TRBJ2-2; D is ambiguous. Germline V gives CDR1 SGHDN, CDR2 FVKESK. The CDR3 runs to 13 residues. CDR3 in amino acids: CANSQEGSRELFF. CDR3 sequence (DNA): TGTGCCAACAGCCAAGAAGGGTCCCGGGAGCTGTTTTTT.

In its sample, this clonotype was seen many times. The chain has TRBV29-1 and TRBJ1-2, with D perhaps matching TRBD1 (6 bases). The germline V gene encodes CDR1 SQVTM and CDR2 ANQGSEA. This CDR3 has 13 amino acids. Deletions cut 6 bases from V and 0 bases from J, with 11 bases between. CDR3 sequence: CSVQGHTNYGYTF. CDR3 bases: TGCAGCGTACAGGGCCATACTAACTATGGCTACACCTTC. Variable domain in full (rest from reference TRBV29-1 and TRBJ1-2): SAVISQKPSRDICQRGTSLTIQCQVDSQVTMMFWYRQQPGQSLTLIATANQGSEATYESGFVIDKFPISRPNLTFSTLTVSNMSPEDSSIYLCSVQGHTNYGYTFGSGTRLTVV.

This clonotype has a count of ten or more. The chain employs TRBV6-1 and TRBJ2-7; D gene unclear. There are 12 residues in the CDR3. V lost 4 bases, J lost 3 bases, and 7 bases lay in between. Germline V gives CDR1 MNHNS, CDR2 SASEGT. CDR3 in amino acids: CASSGHLYEQYF. The CDR3 DNA sequence: TGTGCCAGCAGTGGACACCTCTACGAGCAGTACTTC.

This clonotype was recorded at least ten times. The rearrangement joins TRBV12-3 or TRBV12-4 to TRBJ1-1; D not resolved. The CDR3 has 14 residues. V dropped 3 bases and J dropped 1 base, with 9 bases sitting between them. CDR3 protein: CASSFVGWNTEAFF. CDR3 DNA: TGTGCCAGCAGTTTCGTGGGGTGGAACACTGAAGCTTTCTTT.

As concerns this clonotype: This is likely a read error, given that the CDR3 carries no conserved phenylalanine or tryptophan at its end. The J gene is TRBJ1-5, the V gene TRBV20-1; D is unclear. V lost 2 bases and J lost 6, with 8 bases in between. Germline loops: CDR1 DFQATT, CDR2 SNEGSKA (reference sequence). CDR3 length: 12 residues. CDR3 sequence reads: CSARSRLQPQHL. Here the CDR3 DNA reads TGCAGTGCTAGAAGCCGGCTTCAGCCCCAGCATCTT.

This clonotype appeared many times. The chain carries TRBV29-1 and TRBJ2-1; 8 bases map to TRBD1. V lost 5 bases to trimming and J lost 3 bases; unmatched junction nucleotides: 6. This CDR3 is 14 amino acids long. Per germline, CDR1 SQVTM and CDR2 ANQGSEA. CDR3 region: CSVSTGADYNEQFF. Written as DNA, the CDR3 is TGCAGCGTTTCGACAGGGGCAGACTACAATGAGCAGTTCTTC.

This clonotype appeared many times. V and J are TRBV5-1 and TRBJ1-4; possibly TRBD1 for D (5 bases). The CDR3 loop spans 15 amino acids. Germline V CDR1 and CDR2: SGHRS, YFSETQ. The germline V and J ends were trimmed by 5 bases and 6 bases, with 17 bases remaining between them. This chain's CDR3 is CASSMEGSGDEKLFF. The DNA for the CDR3 is TGCGCCAGCAGTATGGAGGGGAGCGGGGATGAAAAACTGTTTTTT.

The table lists this clonotype with many counts. The V and J genes are TRBV7-3 and TRBJ1-1; no reliable D call. The CDR3 consists of 14 residues. Germline V gene lookup returns CDR1 SGHTA and CDR2 FQGTGA. V was shortened by 4 bases and J by 4 bases, with 13 bases between the two germline ends. CDR3 coding DNA: TGTGCCAGCAGCTCGGCCGGGCTGAGCACTGAAGCTTTCTTT. Translated, it gives CASSSAGLSTEAFF.

This clonotype was recorded at least ten times. The rearrangement uses TRBV5-1 and TRBJ2-2; D is unclear. Germline CDR1 SGHRS, CDR2 YFSETQ. With 5 bases removed from V and 0 bases from J, the gap between germline ends came to 8 bases. The CDR3 loop spans 14 amino acids. This chain's CDR3 is CASSPTANTGELFF. DNA for the CDR3: TGCGCCAGCAGTCCCACAGCGAACACCGGGGAGCTGTTTTTT.

In this sample, this clonotype turned up many times. The chain uses TRBV6-2 or TRBV6-3 and TRBJ2-5, with D perhaps TRBD2 (7 bases). CDR1 MNHEY and CDR2 SVGEGT come from the germline V gene. The CDR3 spans 14 residues. Trimming took 2 bases from V and 5 from J, leaving 12 bases between them. The CDR3 is CASSYGGAAETQYF. DNA for the CDR3: TGTGCCAGCAGTTACGGGGGGGCGGCTGAGACCCAGTACTTC.

This clonotype occurred many times. This chain links TRBV28 with TRBJ2-5; D gene unclear. Germline-derived CDR1 and CDR2 are MDHEN and SYDVKM. Deletions cut 8 bases from V and 7 bases from J, with 14 bases between. The CDR3 loop spans 12 amino acids. The CDR3 protein is CASFGPTRTQYF. DNA of the CDR3: TGTGCCAGCTTCGGACCCACCCGGACCCAGTACTTC.

This clonotype was detected ten times or more. The V gene is TRBV7-3, the J gene TRBJ1-6; no definite D call. CDR1 and CDR2 (germline): SGHTA, FQGTGA. The CDR3 spans 14 residues. V was cut by 4 bases and J by 8 bases, with 12 bases left in between. The CDR3 DNA is TGTGCCAGCAGCTACACGAGTCGAGATTCACCCCTCCACTTT. Protein: CASSYTSRDSPLHF.

This clonotype was observed many times. This chain uses TRBV19 with TRBJ2-7; 9 bases are a match to TRBD1. Germline CDR1 is LNHDA and CDR2 is SQIVND (reference sequence). This CDR3 spans 14 amino acids. V lost 5 bases and J lost 2; bases outside the gene matches: 4. CDR3 sequence: CASSWGTGTYEQYF. The DNA for the CDR3 is TGTGCCAGTAGTTGGGGGACAGGGACCTACGAGCAGTACTTC.

This clonotype came up many times. This rearrangement joins TRBV5-1 to TRBJ2-7; 11 bases map to TRBD2. Trimming at V came to 4 bases and at J to 5 bases, leaving 8 bases not matched to a gene. The V gene's germline CDR1 is SGHRS and CDR2 YFSETQ. The CDR3 runs 15 residues. CDR3 in amino acids: CASSLLAGGPHEQYF. The DNA for the CDR3 is TGCGCCAGCAGCCTCTTAGCGGGGGGGCCCCACGAGCAGTACTTC.

This clonotype was observed a handful of times. V and J are TRBV20-1 and TRBJ2-5; possibly TRBD1 or TRBD2 for D (5 bases each). The germline V gene encodes CDR1 DFQATT and CDR2 SNEGSKA (reference sequence). The CDR3 spans 15 residues. V was pared by 0 bases and J by 1 base, with 12 bases between. The CDR3 DNA reads as TGCAGTGCTAGAGATGGGGGACGGCCCCAAGAGACCCAGTACTTC. Its translation: CSARDGGRPQETQYF.

In this sample, this clonotype turned up many times. This sequence joins TRBV7-8 and TRBJ1-2, with TRBD1 as a possible D gene (5 bases). The CDR3 covers 16 residues. The ends were cut back, 1 base at V and 7 bases at J, with 19 bases in the middle. Germline CDR1 reads SGHVS; CDR2 reads FQNEAQ. The CDR3 DNA reads TGTGCCAGCAGCTTAGTAGGAGGGGTGGTTCAGGGTGGCTACACCTTC. It codes for CASSLVGGVVQGGYTF. The whole variable domain, filled in from reference TRBV7-8 and TRBJ1-2, reads GAGVSQSPRYKVAKRGQDVALRCDPISGHVSLFWYQQALGQGPEFLTYFQNEAQLDKSGLPSDRFFAERPEGSVSTLKIQRTQQEDSAVYLCASSLVGGVVQGGYTFGSGTRLTVV.

This clonotype has a count of ten or more. The chain carries TRBV6-1 and TRBJ2-7; possibly TRBD1 or TRBD2 for D (7 bases each). The CDR3 extends over 13 amino acids. Deletions cut 8 bases from V and 6 bases from J, with 17 bases between. Germline lookup yields CDR1 MNHNS and CDR2 SASEGT. The CDR3 loop is CASGGRGLGEQYF. As DNA, the CDR3 is TGTGCCAGCGGGGGGAGGGGGCTGGGCGAGCAGTACTTC.

V gene TRBV9 combines with J gene TRBJ2-1, with TRBD2 matching 8 bases. CDR1 is SGDLS, CDR2 YYNGEE, per germline. The CDR3 runs 15 residues. J was trimmed by 5 bases and V by 3 bases; bases with no gene match: 7. CDR3 in DNA: TGTGCCAGCAGCGCGGGGGGGGGGGCTAACAATGAGCAGTTCTTC. The encoded protein is CASSAGGGANNEQFF. Based on the CDR3 plus reference TRBV9 and TRBJ2-1, the full variable domain is DSGVTQTPKHLITATGQRVTLRCSPRSGDLSVYWYQQSLDQGLQFLIQYYNGEERAKGNILERFSAQQFPDLHSELNLSSLELGDSALYFCASSAGGGANNEQFFGPGTRLTVL.

This clonotype was seen at least ten times. DNA for the CDR3: TGTGCCAGCAGTTTTGGGACTAGCGGGTACAATGAGCAGTTCTTC. Translation: CASSFGTSGYNEQFF. The chain recombines TRBV11-2 with TRBJ2-1; 12 nucleotides agree with TRBD2. The CDR3 has 15 amino acids. Germline CDR1 and CDR2: SGHAT and FQNNGV. V shed 6 bases and J 4 bases; nucleotides not matched to a gene: 4. Complete variable domain (other parts from reference TRBV11-2 and TRBJ2-1): EAGVAQSPRYKIIEKRQSVAFWCNPISGHATLYWYQQILGQGPKLLIQFQNNGVVDDSQLPKDRFSAERLKGVDSTLKIQPAKLEDSAVYLCASSFGTSGYNEQFFGPGTRLTVL.

This clonotype was found many times. The rearrangement joins TRBV29-1 to TRBJ1-2, with 7 bases that match TRBD1. The CDR3 spans 13 residues. Germline CDR1 SQVTM, CDR2 ANQGSEA. Trimming took 6 bases from V and 4 from J; bases not matched to a gene: 8. The CDR3 DNA is TGCAGCGTATCCTTGACAGGGACCTATGGCTACACCTTC. Encoded protein: CSVSLTGTYGYTF.

This clonotype appeared many times. The chain couples TRBV2 to TRBJ2-7, with D perhaps matching TRBD1 (6 bases). The CDR3 contains 13 residues. Germline assignment: CDR1 SNHLY and CDR2 FYNNEI. Trimming cost V 8 bases and J 1 base, with 12 bases left between them. CDR3 nucleotides: TGTGCCAGCCGGACAGTAATTTCCTACGAGCAGTACTTC. Translating gives CASRTVISYEQYF.

This clonotype was found many times. The chain couples TRBV12-3 or TRBV12-4 to TRBJ2-4; D not resolved. The CDR3 is 16 residues long. With 2 bases removed from V and 0 bases from J, the gap between germline ends came to 11 bases. CDR3 in DNA: TGTGCCAGCAGTTTATTGAGGTTTCTAGCCAAAAACATTCAGTACTTC. It specifies CASSLLRFLAKNIQYF.

This clonotype was seen ten or more times. The chain employs TRBV18 and TRBJ1-2, with 7 bases identical to TRBD1. V shed 2 bases, J shed 5 bases, and the junction held 5 bases outside the gene matches. CDR1 and CDR2 from the germline V gene are KGHSH and LQKENI. The CDR3 extends over 14 amino acids. The CDR3 coding sequence is TGTGCCAGCTCACCAGGCGGACAGGAGTATGGCTACACCTTC. It translates to CASSPGGQEYGYTF.

This clonotype was seen many times. The chain couples TRBV2 to TRBJ2-2; 9 nucleotides agree with TRBD2. This CDR3 is 16 amino acids long. V lost 6 bases and J lost 0; bases outside the gene matches: 5. Germline loops: CDR1 SNHLY, CDR2 FYNNEI. CDR3 coding DNA: TGTGCCAGCAGGAGCGGGGGGCTATCGAACACCGGGGAGCTGTTTTTT. It is translated as CASRSGGLSNTGELFF. Supplemented by reference TRBV2 and TRBJ2-2, the full variable domain reads EPEVTQTPSHQVTQMGQEVILRCVPISNHLYFYWYRQILGQKVEFLVSFYNNEISEKSEIFDDQFSVERPDGSNFTLKIRSTKLEDSAMYFCASRSGGLSNTGELFFGEGSRLTVL.

This clonotype has a count of ten or more. The rearrangement uses TRBV27 and TRBJ2-3; 10 bases match TRBD1. The CDR3 spans 15 residues. With V trimmed by 5 bases and J by 6 bases, 8 bases remained unmatched. Germline lookup yields CDR1 MNHEY and CDR2 SMNVEV (reference sequence). The CDR3 loop reads CASSIWTGGVDTQYF. Here the CDR3 DNA reads TGTGCCAGCAGTATTTGGACAGGGGGTGTTGATACGCAGTATTTT.

This clonotype was picked up many times. The junction shows a germline mismatch at one end, possibly a read error. The V call is TRBV6-2 or TRBV6-3, the J call TRBJ2-2; maybe TRBD2 (5 bases). The germline V gene has CDR1 MNHEY and CDR2 SVGEGT. The CDR3 spans 14 residues. This CDR3 is CASSYYGTTGELLF. CDR3 DNA sequence: TGTGCCAGCAGTTACTATGGTACCACCGGGGAGCTGCTTTTT.